The entry below gives a single T cell receptor beta chain sequence along with its context. This sample was included in a study of blood T cell repertoires in COVID-19. Study-wide background: From T cells, B-cell-depleted T cells, or PBMCs came the material, which was cDNA or gDNA.

The Seattle patients joined while their infection was active and were tracked longitudinally afterward. Under the authors' procedure: Reference gene primer amplification in the assay estimated nucleated cell counts. Data came from immunoSEQ multiplex PCR; TCRdb stores just in-frame clones and leaves some out. V, J and clone size were drawn from that table, and D and trimming were deduced from the DNA. In the table there are about 290,000 clones, about 90% of which are singletons. Germline CDR1 and CDR2: SEHNR and FQNEAQ (reference sequence). The CDR3 is 13 amino acids. Between the trimmed V and J ends, which lost 5 bases and 4 bases, there was a span of 11 bases.

This sequence was found in a woman in her 30s with COVID-19, enrolled during active disease. J is TRBJ1-2 and V is TRBV7-9; D perhaps matches TRBD1 (5 bases). Sequences were obtained from peripheral blood. The chain's CDR3 is CASSPPGGYGYTF. The CDR3 coding sequence is TGTGCCAGCAGCCCACCGGGGGGCTATGGCTACACCTTC.